This T cell receptor (beta chain) was recovered during a study of regulatory T cells in long-lasting Graves disease. iRepertoire HTBI primers and Arm-PCR of CDR3 regions built TCR beta libraries. TCRdb recomputed calls from the multiplex PCR reads with MiXCR, one row per CDR3 protein. The repertoire holds some 200,000 distinct CDR3 sequences, with less than 20% as singletons. Described time point: newly diagnosed GD, antithyroid drugs for less than 3 months. PBMC-derived RNA was used for the TCR library. The CDR3 contains 16 residues. V was shortened by 3 bases and J by 2 bases, with 15 bases between the two germline ends. Germline V gene lookup returns CDR1 SGHAT and CDR2 FQNNGV. This clonotype was observed many times. These data were likewise used in another study, on T cells in Graves' hyperthyroidism and ophthalmopathy.

The gene calls are TRBV11-2 and TRBJ2-3; D not resolved. Sample: peripheral blood mononuclear cells (PBMCs), taken at new diagnosis, from a patient treated with antithyroid drugs. This receptor was taken from a woman between 25 and 40 years old with Graves disease. CDR3 in amino acids: CASSFNNRAFTDTQYF. CDR3 DNA sequence: TGTGCCAGCAGCTTTAACAACAGAGCCTTCACAGATACGCAGTATTTT.